What follows describes a single TCR beta chain. This sample stems from a study of blood T cell repertoires in COVID-19. Study-wide context: PBMCs, B-cell-depleted T cells, or T cells provided the cDNA or gDNA that made up the material.

Original handling: Nucleated cell counts were estimated from reference gene primer amplification. Profiled with immunoSEQ multiplex PCR; TCRdb holds only in-frame clones, not every one. V and J calls and clone size are as listed in that table; D and trimming were resolved from the DNA. The table shows about 87,000 clones, with about 91% occurring only once. The CDR3 sequence is 16 residues long. The V gene end was trimmed by 4 bases and the J gene end by 4 bases; junction bases not matched to a gene: 6. The V gene's germline CDR1 is MNHEY and CDR2 SMNVEV (reference sequence). The V gene is TRBV27, the J gene TRBJ1-5, with 11 bases that match TRBD1. Sequencing was carried out using peripheral blood. This sequence originates from a woman older than 75 with active COVID-19. CDR3 nucleotide sequence: TGTGCCAGCAGTTCGGGGACAGGGGGTGGGAATCAGCCCCAGCATTTT. It is translated as CASSSGTGGGNQPQHF.